The 7 T cell receptor beta chains reported below all come from one sample, sequenced in a study of shared clonotypes between healthy human individuals. Some clones are missing from TCRdb's copy, which holds only in-frame ones; the method was immunoSEQ multiplex PCR. Counted here are millions of clones, 85% to 95% occurring once; the ten biggest clones make up 0.13%. The sample was naive CD4+ T cells sorted from blood. As for subset: CD45RA+ positively selected. These receptor sequences come from a man aged 18 to 30 in good health.

The CDR3 protein is CASSAPRQTGDSNQPQHF. CDR3 DNA: TGTGCCAGCAGTGCCCCCCGTCAGACAGGGGATAGCAATCAGCCCCAGCATTTT. The chain has TRBV6-1 and TRBJ1-5, with 8 bases lining up with TRBD1. V dropped 4 bases and J dropped 0; count of bases not matched to a gene: 11. CDR1 is MNHNS, CDR2 SASEGT, per germline. The CDR3 has 18 residues.

With regard to this clone: Other DNA sequences in the same sample also yield this CDR3. The chain has TRBV2 and TRBJ2-5; 7 bases are shared with TRBD1. J lost 4 bases, V lost 3 bases, and 2 bases had no gene match. Germline V lookup: CDR1 SNHLY, CDR2 FYNNEI. This CDR3 has 13 amino acids. CDR3 region: CASSEGQLETQYF. For the CDR3, the DNA is TGTGCCAGCAGTGAGGGACAGTTAGAGACCCAGTACTTC.

This chain links TRBV6-1 with TRBJ2-1; D uncertain. The V gene's germline CDR1 is MNHNS and CDR2 SASEGT. The CDR3 sequence is 12 residues long. Trimming removed 6 bases at V and 4 bases at J, with 7 bases between. The chain's CDR3 is CASRYTYNEQFF. Here the CDR3 DNA reads TGTGCCAGCAGGTATACTTACAATGAGCAGTTCTTC.

This clone showed up just once. This sequence joins TRBV4-1 and TRBJ1-6; weak D call: TRBD1 (5 bases). CDR3 length: 16 amino acids. Trimming left V 4 bases short and J 8 bases short, with 18 bases between. The germline V gene encodes CDR1 MGHRA and CDR2 YSYEKL. For the CDR3, the DNA is TGCGCCAGCAGCCTCCCGACGGGGGGTATACATTCACCCCTCCACTTT. Its protein is CASSLPTGGIHSPLHF.

The chain is built from TRBV27 and TRBJ2-2; a weak D match, TRBD1 (6 bases). This CDR3 has 17 residues. The V end lost 6 bases, the J end lost 0 bases, and 17 bases lay between the germline ends. Per germline, CDR1 MNHEY and CDR2 SMNVEV (reference sequence). CDR3 in DNA: TGTGCCAGCAGCCGGACAGCAAGTAGTACGAACACCGGGGAGCTGTTTTTT. It translates to CASSRTASSTNTGELFF.

The chain recombines TRBV10-2 with TRBJ1-3; no reliable D call. V lost 2 bases to trimming and J lost 5 bases, with 10 bases between them. Germline lookup yields CDR1 WSHSY and CDR2 SAAADI. The CDR3 spans 14 residues. Written as DNA, the CDR3 is TGCGCCAGCAGTGAGGATGTGCTCAGAAACACCATATATTTT. Its translation is CASSEDVLRNTIYF.

The chain links TRBV18 to TRBJ2-2; a weak D match, TRBD2 (6 bases). Germline V lookup: CDR1 KGHSH, CDR2 LQKENI. The CDR3 totals 14 residues. Trimming removed 4 bases from V and 6 bases from J, with 12 bases in between. CDR3 nucleotide sequence: TGTGCCAGCTCACTTCAGACTAGTTCCGGGGAGCTGTTTTTT. This gives the protein CASSLQTSSGELFF.